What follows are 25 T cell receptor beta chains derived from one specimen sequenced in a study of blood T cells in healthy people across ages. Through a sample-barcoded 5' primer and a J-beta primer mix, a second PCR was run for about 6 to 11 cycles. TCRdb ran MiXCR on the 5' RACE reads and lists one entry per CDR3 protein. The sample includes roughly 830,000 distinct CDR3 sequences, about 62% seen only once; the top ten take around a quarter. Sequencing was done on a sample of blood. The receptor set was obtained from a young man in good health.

The CDR3 DNA sequence: TGTGCCATCAGTGAGAGGAATAGCCCCCAAGAGACCCAGTACTTC. Translating gives CAISERNSPQETQYF. The V call is TRBV10-3, the J call TRBJ2-5; no firm D call. This CDR3 contains 15 residues. CDR1 is ENHRY, CDR2 SYGVKD, per germline. V lost 2 bases and J lost 1, with 11 bases in between.

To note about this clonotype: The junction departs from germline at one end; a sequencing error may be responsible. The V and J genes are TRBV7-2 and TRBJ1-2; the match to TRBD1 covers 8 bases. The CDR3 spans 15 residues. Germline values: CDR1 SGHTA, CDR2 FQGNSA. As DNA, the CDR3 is TGTGCCAACAGCTTCGGACAGGGAGGCAACTATGGCTACACCTTC. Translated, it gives CANSFGQGGNYGYTF.

The CDR3 bases are TGCAGCGTTGACTCAAGGGGACAGGGGGCCTTGGAGCAGTTCTTC. Translating it yields CSVDSRGQGALEQFF. The rearrangement uses TRBV29-1 and TRBJ2-1, with TRBD1 identical over 12 bases. Germline CDR1 SQVTM, CDR2 ANQGSEA. V dropped 3 bases and J dropped 10; count of bases not matched to a gene: 10. The CDR3 has 15 amino acids.

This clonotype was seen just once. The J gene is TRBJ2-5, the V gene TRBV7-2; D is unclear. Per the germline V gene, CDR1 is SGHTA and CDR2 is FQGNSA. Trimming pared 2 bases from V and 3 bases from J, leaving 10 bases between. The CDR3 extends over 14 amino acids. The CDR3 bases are TGTGCCAGCAGCTTATGGGCTGCTGAAGAGACCCAGTACTTC. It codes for CASSLWAAEETQYF. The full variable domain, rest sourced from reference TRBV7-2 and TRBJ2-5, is GAGVSQSPSNKVTEKGKDVELRCDPISGHTALYWYRQSLGQGLEFLIYFQGNSAPDKSGLPSDRFSAERTGGSVSTLTIQRTQQEDSAVYLCASSLWAAEETQYFGPGTRLLVL.

The CDR3 DNA reads as TGCGCCAGCAGAAGACAGGAAGGCACAGATACGCAGTATTTT. Translation gives CASRRQEGTDTQYF. The rearrangement joins TRBV5-1 to TRBJ2-3, with D possibly TRBD1 on 6 matching bases. The germline V and J ends were trimmed by 5 bases and 1 base, with 11 bases remaining between them. Germline assignment: CDR1 SGHRS and CDR2 YFSETQ. This CDR3 is built from 14 residues. Filled out from reference TRBV5-1 and TRBJ2-3, the complete variable domain reads KAGVTQTPRYLIKTRGQQVTLSCSPISGHRSVSWYQQTPGQGLQFLFEYFSETQRNKGNFPGRFSGRQFSNSRSEMNVSTLELGDSALYLCASRRQEGTDTQYFGPGTRLTVL.

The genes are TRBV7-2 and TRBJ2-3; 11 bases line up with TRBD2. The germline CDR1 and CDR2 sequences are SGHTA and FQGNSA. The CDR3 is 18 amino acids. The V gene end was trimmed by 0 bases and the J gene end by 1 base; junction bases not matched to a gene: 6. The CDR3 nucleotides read TGTGCCAGCAGCTTAGCGCCTAGCGGGGGGCCCCGCACAGATACGCAGTATTTT. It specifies CASSLAPSGGPRTDTQYF. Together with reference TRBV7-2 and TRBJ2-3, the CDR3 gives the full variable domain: GAGVSQSPSNKVTEKGKDVELRCDPISGHTALYWYRQSLGQGLEFLIYFQGNSAPDKSGLPSDRFSAERTGGSVSTLTIQRTQQEDSAVYLCASSLAPSGGPRTDTQYFGPGTRLTVL.

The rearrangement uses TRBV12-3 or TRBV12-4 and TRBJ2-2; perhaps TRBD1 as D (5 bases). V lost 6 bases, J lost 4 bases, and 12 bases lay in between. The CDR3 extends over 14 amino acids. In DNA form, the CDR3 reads TGTGCCAGCAGCCCTGCTAGGGGCACCGGGGAGCTGTTTTTT. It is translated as CASSPARGTGELFF.

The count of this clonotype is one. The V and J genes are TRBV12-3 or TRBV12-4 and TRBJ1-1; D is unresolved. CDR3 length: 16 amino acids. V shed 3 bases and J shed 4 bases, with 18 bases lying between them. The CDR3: CASSLAIEGVSTEAFF. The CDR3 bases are TGTGCCAGCAGTTTGGCGATCGAGGGTGTTAGCACTGAAGCTTTCTTT.

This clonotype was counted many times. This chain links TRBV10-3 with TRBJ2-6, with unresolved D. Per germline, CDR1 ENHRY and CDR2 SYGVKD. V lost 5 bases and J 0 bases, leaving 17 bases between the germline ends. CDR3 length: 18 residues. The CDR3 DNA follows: TGTGCCATCAGTCCCCGCGAAAGAATTTCCTCTGGGGCCAACGTCCTGACTTTC. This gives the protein CAISPRERISSGANVLTF.

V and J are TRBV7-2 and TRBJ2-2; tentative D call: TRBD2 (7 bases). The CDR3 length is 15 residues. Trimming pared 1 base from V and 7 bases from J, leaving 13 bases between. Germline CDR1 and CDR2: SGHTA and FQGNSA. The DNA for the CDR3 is TGTGCCAGCAGCTTAGAGGGGGGGGCCTTCGGGGAGCTGTTTTTT. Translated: CASSLEGGAFGELFF.

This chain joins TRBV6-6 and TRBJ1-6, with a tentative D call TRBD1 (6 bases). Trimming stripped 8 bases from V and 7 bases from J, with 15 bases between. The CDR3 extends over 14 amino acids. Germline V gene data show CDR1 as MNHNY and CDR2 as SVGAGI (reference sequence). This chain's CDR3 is CASRQEVANSPLHF. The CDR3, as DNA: TGTGCCAGCCGACAGGAGGTTGCCAATTCACCCCTCCACTTT.

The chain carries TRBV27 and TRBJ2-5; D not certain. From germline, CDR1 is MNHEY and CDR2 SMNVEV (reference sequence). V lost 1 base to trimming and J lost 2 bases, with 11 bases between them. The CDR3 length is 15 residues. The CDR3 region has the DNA TGTGCCAGCAGTTTATGGGATGGCCTGCAAGAGACCCAGTACTTC. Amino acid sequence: CASSLWDGLQETQYF.

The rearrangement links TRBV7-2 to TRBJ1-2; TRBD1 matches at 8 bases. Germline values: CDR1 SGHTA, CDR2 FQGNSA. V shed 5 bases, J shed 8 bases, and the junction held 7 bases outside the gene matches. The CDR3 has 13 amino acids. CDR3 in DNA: TGTGCCAGCAGCCGGGACAGGACGCGCGGCTACACCTTC. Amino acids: CASSRDRTRGYTF. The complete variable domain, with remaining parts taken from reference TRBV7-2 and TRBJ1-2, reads GAGVSQSPSNKVTEKGKDVELRCDPISGHTALYWYRQSLGQGLEFLIYFQGNSAPDKSGLPSDRFSAERTGGSVSTLTIQRTQQEDSAVYLCASSRDRTRGYTFGSGTRLTVV.

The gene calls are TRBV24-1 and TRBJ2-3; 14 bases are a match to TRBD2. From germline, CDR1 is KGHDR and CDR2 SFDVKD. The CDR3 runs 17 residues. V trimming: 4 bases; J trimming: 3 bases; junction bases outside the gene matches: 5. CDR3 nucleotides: TGTGCCACCAGTGACTCACGACTAGCGGGGGGGACAGATACGCAGTATTTT. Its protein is CATSDSRLAGGTDTQYF.

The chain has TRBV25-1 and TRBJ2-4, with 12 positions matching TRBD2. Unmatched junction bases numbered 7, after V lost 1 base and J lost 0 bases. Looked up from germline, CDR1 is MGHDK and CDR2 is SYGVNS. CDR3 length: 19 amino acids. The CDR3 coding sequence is TGTGCCAGCAGTGAATCCAGGGGACTAGCGGGCCTAGCCAAAAACATTCAGTACTTC. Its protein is CASSESRGLAGLAKNIQYF.

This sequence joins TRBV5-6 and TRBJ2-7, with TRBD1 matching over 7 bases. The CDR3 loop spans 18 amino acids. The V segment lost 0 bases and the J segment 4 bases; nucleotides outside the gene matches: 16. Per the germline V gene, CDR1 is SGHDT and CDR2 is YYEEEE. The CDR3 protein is CASSLEVLYVTGLYEQYF. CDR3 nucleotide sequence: TGTGCCAGCAGCTTGGAAGTTCTTTACGTGACAGGGCTTTACGAGCAGTACTTC.

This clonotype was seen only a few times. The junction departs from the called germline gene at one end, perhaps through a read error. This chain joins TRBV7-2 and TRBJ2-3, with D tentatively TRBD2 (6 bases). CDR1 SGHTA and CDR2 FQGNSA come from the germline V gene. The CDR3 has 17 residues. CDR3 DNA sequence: TGCGCCAGCAGCCTGGGCCACCGGGACTTTGACACAGATACGCAGTATTTT. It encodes CASSLGHRDFDTDTQYF.

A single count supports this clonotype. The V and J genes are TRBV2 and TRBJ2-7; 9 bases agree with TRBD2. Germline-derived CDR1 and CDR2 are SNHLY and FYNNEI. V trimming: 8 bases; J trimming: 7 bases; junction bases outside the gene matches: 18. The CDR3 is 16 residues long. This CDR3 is CASGPEVAGAHNEQYF. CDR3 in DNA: TGTGCCAGCGGTCCGGAAGTAGCGGGGGCCCACAATGAGCAGTACTTC.

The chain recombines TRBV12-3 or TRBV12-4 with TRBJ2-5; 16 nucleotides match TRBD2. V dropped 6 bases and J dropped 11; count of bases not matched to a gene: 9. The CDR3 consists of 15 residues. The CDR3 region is CASRGTSGGAHEQYF. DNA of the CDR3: TGTGCCAGCAGAGGGACTAGCGGGGGGGCACATGAGCAGTACTTC.

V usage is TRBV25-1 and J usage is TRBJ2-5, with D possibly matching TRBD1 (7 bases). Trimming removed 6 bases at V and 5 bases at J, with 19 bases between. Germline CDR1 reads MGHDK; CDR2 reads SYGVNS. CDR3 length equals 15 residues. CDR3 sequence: CASRPAGGQVETQYF. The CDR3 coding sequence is TGTGCCAGCAGACCGGCAGGGGGGCAGGTGGAGACCCAGTACTTC.

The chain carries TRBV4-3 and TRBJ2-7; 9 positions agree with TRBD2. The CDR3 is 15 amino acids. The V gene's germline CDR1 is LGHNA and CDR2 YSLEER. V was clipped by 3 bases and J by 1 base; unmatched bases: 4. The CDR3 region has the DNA TGCGCCAGCAGCCAGATAGCGGGGGATTCCTACGAGCAGTACTTC. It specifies CASSQIAGDSYEQYF.

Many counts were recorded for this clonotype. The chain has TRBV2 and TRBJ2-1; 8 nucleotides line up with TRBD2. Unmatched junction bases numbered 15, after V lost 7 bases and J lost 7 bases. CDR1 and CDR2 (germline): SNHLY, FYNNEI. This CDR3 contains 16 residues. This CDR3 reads CASNREGPQLGNEQFF. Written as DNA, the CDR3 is TGTGCCAGCAACCGGGAGGGACCGCAATTGGGTAATGAGCAGTTCTTC.

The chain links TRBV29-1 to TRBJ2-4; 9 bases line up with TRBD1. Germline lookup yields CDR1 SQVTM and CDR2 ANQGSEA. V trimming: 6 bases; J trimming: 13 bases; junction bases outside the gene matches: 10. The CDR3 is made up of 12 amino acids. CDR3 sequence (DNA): TGCAGCGTGGGACAGGGTCCTCGGGAGCAGTACTTC. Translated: CSVGQGPREQYF.

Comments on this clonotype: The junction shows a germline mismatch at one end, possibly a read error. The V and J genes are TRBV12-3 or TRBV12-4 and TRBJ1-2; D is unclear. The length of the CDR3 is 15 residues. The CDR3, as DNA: TGTGTCAGCAGTTTAGTTGCCCAGGAGTACTATGGCTACACCTTC. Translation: CVSSLVAQEYYGYTF.

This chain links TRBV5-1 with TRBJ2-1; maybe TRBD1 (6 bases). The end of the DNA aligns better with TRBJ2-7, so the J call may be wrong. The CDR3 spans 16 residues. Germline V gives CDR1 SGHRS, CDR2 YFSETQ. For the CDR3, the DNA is TGCGCCAGCAGCTTAGTCGAAACAGGGTTGGGGCACGAGCAGTACTTC. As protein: CASSLVETGLGHEQYF.